The clone carrying this T cell receptor (beta chain) was observed at least ten times. From the 5' RACE reads, TCRdb called clonotypes with MiXCR, one entry per CDR3 protein. The sample lists about 36,000 distinct CDR3 sequences, just over 7.5% seen once, with approximately 9.8% in the top ten. This sample was taken from a study of spatial heterogeneity in lung cancer. Regarding time point: blood at routine non-recurrence follow-up after resection. CDR1 and CDR2 from the germline V gene are SQVTM and ANQGSEA. The V segment lost 6 bases and the J segment 0 bases; nucleotides outside the gene matches: 4. The CDR3 length is 13 residues.

The specimen comprised PBMCs, sampled at follow-up. The origin of this receptor is a male donor with early-stage non-small cell lung cancer. This rearrangement joins TRBV29-1 to TRBJ2-7; 8 bases fit TRBD1. CDR3 DNA sequence: TGCAGCGTACAAACAGGGGGCTCCTACGAGCAGTACTTC. Protein: CSVQTGGSYEQYF.